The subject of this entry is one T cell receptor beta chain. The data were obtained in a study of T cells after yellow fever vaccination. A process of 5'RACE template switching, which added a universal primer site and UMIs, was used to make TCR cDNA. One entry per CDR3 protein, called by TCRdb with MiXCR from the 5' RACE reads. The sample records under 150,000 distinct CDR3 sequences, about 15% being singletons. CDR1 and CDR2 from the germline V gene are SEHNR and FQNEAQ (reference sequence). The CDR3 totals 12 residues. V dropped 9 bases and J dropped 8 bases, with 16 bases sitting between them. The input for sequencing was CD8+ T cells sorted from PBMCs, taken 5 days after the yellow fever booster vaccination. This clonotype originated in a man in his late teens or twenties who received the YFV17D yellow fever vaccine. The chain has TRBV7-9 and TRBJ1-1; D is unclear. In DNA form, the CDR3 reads TGTGCCAGTGTTCCGATGTCCGCAGAAGCTTTCTTT. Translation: CASVPMSAEAFF.